This T cell receptor beta chain was profiled in a study of blood T cell repertoires in COVID-19. Study context: The study drew acute and convalescent COVID-19 samples from the United States, Italy and Spain. The cDNA or gDNA used as material had been derived from T cells, B-cell-depleted T cells, or PBMCs.

One Seattle source followed patients from active infection through their disease course. Germline V gives CDR1 SGHVS, CDR2 FQNEAQ. Losses at the gene ends were 4 bases for V and 0 bases for J; bases not matched to a gene: 7. This CDR3 has 18 amino acids. TCRdb's copy holds only in-frame clones and misses some; the assay was immunoSEQ multiplex PCR. The sample has roughly 180,000 clones; approximately 85% are singletons. Sequencing was done on a sample of peripheral blood. The receptor comes from a woman in her fifties or sixties with COVID-19, enrolled during active disease. The gene calls are TRBV7-8 and TRBJ1-4, with TRBD1 identical over 11 bases. CDR3 region: CASSWVGQGVATNEKLFF. CDR3 coding DNA: TGTGCCAGCAGCTGGGTGGGACAGGGGGTCGCAACTAATGAAAAACTGTTTTTT.